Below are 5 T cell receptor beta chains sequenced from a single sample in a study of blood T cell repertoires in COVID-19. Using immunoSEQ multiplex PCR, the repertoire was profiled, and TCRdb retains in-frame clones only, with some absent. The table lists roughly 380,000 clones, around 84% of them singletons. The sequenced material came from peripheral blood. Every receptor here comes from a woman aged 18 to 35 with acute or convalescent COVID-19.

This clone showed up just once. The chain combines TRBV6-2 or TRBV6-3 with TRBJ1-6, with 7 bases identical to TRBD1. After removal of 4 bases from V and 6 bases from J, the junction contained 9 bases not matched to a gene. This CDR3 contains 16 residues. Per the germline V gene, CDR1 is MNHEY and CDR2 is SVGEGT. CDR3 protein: CASSSSGTAFNSPLHF. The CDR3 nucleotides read TGTGCCAGCAGTTCCTCCGGGACAGCGTTTAATTCACCCCTCCACTTT.

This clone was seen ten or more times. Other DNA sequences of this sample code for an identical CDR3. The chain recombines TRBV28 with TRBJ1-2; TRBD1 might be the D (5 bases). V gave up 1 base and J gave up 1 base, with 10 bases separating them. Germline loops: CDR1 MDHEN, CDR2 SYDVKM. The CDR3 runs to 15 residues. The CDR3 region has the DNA TGTGCCAGCAGTTTATCGCCCCAGGGTAACTATGGCTACACCTTC. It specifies CASSLSPQGNYGYTF.

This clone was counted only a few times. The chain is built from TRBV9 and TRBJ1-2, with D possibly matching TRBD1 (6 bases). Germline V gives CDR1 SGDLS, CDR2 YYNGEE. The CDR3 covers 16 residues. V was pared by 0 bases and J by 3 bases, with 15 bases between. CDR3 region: CASSVGGQGIDYGYTF. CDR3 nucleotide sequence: TGTGCCAGCAGCGTAGGGGGGCAGGGGATCGACTATGGCTACACCTTC.

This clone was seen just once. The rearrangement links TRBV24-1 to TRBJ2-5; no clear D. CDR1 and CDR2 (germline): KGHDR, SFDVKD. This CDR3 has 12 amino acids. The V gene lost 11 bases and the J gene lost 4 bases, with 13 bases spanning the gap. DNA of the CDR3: TGTGCCAGCTCGAGACCAGGAGAGACCCAGTACTTC. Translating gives CASSRPGETQYF.

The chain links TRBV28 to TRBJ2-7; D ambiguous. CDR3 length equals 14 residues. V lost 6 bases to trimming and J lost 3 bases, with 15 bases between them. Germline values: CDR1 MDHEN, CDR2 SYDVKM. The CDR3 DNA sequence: TGTGCCAGCAGGCATCCAATAGAAGACTACGAGCAGTACTTC. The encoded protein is CASRHPIEDYEQYF.